This T cell receptor beta chain originates from a study of blood T cell repertoires in COVID-19. Looking at the study overall: The United States, Italy and Spain were the sources of the acute and convalescent COVID-19 samples.

Enrolled through a virtual design, the participants were between about 18 and 100 years of age and came from 24 US areas. Authors' data handling: Reference gene primer amplification yielded estimated nucleated cell counts. Libraries were prepared by immunoSEQ multiplex PCR; TCRdb keeps only in-frame clonotypes and omits some of them. V and J calls plus clone size are reproduced from that table; the DNA served to infer D and trimming. The sample records a few hundred thousand clones, around 86% being singletons. CDR3 length equals 15 residues. Germline trimming cut 0 bases from V and 10 bases from J; bases unmatched to any gene: 7. Germline CDR1 and CDR2: WNHNN and SYGVQD (reference sequence).

The TCR comes from a woman aged 40 to 50 with acute COVID-19. The material sequenced was PBMCs or T cells enriched from blood (not recorded which). The rearrangement uses TRBV10-1 and TRBJ2-1; 9 bases are shared with TRBD2. The CDR3 here is CASSESGAGGGEQFF. CDR3 nucleotide sequence: TGCGCCAGCAGTGAGTCAGGAGCGGGAGGAGGCGAGCAGTTCTTC.